This TCR beta chain derives from a study of cytomegalovirus exposure and HLA in healthy donors. Overall study results and limits: Relative to equally common others, HLA-associated TCR beta chains showed greater clonal expansion in a later analysis.

Vbeta (60) and Jbeta (13) primers were used in the PCR. Assay: immunoSEQ multiplex PCR; the TCRdb copy retains only in-frame clones and omits some. The table lists 100,000 to 150,000 clones, with 1.5% to 2% in the top ten. This CDR3 has 12 residues. Germline lookup yields CDR1 SQVTM and CDR2 ANQGSEA. Trimming removed 4 bases from V and 3 bases from J, with 9 bases in between. A remark on this clone: Its target is not known.

The genes are TRBV29-1 and TRBJ1-2, with D perhaps TRBD1 (6 bases). This receptor was obtained from a man between 18 and 35 years old in good health and CMV-seronegative. The sequenced sample was PBMCs. The CDR3 DNA is TGCAGCGTTGTGTGGACAGACTATGGCTACACCTTC. This translates into CSVVWTDYGYTF.